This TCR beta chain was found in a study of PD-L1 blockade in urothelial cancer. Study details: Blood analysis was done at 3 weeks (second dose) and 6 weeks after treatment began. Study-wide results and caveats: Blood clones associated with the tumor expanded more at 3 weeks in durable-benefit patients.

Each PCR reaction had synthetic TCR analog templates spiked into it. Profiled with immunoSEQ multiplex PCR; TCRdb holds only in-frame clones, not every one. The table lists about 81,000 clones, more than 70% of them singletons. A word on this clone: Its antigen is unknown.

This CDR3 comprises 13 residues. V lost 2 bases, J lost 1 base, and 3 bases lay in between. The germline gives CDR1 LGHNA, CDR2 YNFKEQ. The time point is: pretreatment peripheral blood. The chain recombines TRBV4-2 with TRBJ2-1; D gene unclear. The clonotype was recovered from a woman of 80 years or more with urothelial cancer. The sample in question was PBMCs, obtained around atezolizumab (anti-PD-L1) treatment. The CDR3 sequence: CASSQLSYNEQFF. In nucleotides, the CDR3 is TGTGCCAGCAGCCAACTTTCCTACAATGAGCAGTTCTTC.